This T cell receptor (beta chain) derives from a study of cytomegalovirus exposure and HLA in healthy donors. Primers included in the PCR were 60 Vbeta and 13 Jbeta primers. Assay used: immunoSEQ multiplex PCR; TCRdb lists only in-frame clones, some missing. The sample includes more than 85,000 clones, more than 70% of them seen just once. In this sample, this clone turned up a few times. Its antigen is undetermined. Study conclusions and caveats: The authors later linked a missense DCLRE1C variant to TCR beta V- and J-gene trimming. Available immune exposure information was restricted to CMV serostatus only.

The V gene end was trimmed by 4 bases and the J gene end by 2 bases; junction bases not matched to a gene: 8. Germline CDR1 reads SNHLY; CDR2 reads FYNNEI. CDR3 length equals 17 residues. Specimen: PBMCs. J is TRBJ1-5 and V is TRBV2; the match to TRBD1 covers 10 bases. The source of this sequence is a female donor in good health and CMV-seronegative. The CDR3 region is CASSGGLGTGGNQPQHF. The CDR3 nucleotides are TGTGCCAGCAGTGGTGGATTAGGGACAGGGGGCAATCAGCCCCAGCATTTT.